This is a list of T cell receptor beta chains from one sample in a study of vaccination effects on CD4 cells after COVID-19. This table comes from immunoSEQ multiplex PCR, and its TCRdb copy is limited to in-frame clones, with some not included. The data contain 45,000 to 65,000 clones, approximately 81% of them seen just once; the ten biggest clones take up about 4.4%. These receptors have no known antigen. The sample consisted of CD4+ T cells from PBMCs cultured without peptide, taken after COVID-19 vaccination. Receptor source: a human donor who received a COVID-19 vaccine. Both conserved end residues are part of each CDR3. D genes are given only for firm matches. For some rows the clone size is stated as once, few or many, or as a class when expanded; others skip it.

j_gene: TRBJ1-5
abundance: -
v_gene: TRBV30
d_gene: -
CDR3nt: TGTGCCTGGAGTGGACAGTTCAATCAGCCCCAGCATTTT
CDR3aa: CAWSGQFNQPQHF

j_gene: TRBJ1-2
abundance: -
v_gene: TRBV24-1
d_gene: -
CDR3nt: TGTGCCACCAGTGAGGCGGGGGGCCGCACGGGATATGGCTACACCTTC
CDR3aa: CATSEAGGRTGYGYTF

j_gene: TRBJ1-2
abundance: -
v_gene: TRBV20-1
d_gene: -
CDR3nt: TGCAGTGCTTTACAGGCGGGAGGCTACACCTTC
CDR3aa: CSALQAGGYTF

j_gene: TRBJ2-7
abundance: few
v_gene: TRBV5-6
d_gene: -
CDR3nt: TGTGCCAGCAGCTTGGTCTCTACCTACGAGCAGTACTTC
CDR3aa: CASSLVSTYEQYF

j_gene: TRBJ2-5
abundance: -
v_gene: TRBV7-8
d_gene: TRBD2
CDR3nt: TGTGCCAGCAGCTTAGAGGGCCTCGGGGAGGGCCAGTACTTC
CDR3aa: CASSLEGLGEGQYF

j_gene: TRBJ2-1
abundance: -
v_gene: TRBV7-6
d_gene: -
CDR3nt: TGTGCCAGCAGCCAACTGGGGCGGGGAGACGTAAATGAGCAGTTCTTC
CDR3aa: CASSQLGRGDVNEQFF

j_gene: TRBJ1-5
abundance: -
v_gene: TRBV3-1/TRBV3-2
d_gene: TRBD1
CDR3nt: TGTGCCAGCAGCCTGGGGACAGCGGGCAATCAGCCCCAGCATTTT
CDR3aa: CASSLGTAGNQPQHF

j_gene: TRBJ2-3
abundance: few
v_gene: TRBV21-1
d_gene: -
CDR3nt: TGTGCCAGCAGGGGTATCGGAACAGATACGCAGTATTTT
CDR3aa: CASRGIGTDTQYF

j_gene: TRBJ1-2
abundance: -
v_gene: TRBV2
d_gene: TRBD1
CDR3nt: TGTGCCAGCAGTAGGACAGGGGGAGAGGGCTACACCTTC
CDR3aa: CASSRTGGEGYTF

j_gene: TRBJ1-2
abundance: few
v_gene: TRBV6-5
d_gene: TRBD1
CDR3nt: TGTGCCAGCAGCATCGGACAGGGTTGGGACTATGGCTACACCTTC
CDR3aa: CASSIGQGWDYGYTF

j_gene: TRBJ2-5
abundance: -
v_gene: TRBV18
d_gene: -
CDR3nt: TGTGCCAGCTCACCACTAGGGGAGACCCAGTACTTC
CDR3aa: CASSPLGETQYF

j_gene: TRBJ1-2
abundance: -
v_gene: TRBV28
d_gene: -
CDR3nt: TGTGCCAGCAGTCAGGCTAACTATGGCTACACCTTC
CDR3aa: CASSQANYGYTF

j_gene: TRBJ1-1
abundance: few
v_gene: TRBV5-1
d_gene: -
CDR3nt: TGCGCCAGCAGCTTGCTCGGGCACACTGAAGCTTTCTTT
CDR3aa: CASSLLGHTEAFF

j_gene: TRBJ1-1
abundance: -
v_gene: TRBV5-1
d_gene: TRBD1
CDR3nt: TGCGCCAGCAGCTTTCAGGGGGCGGTCAGGGGGGCTGAAGCTTTCTTT
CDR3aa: CASSFQGAVRGAEAFF

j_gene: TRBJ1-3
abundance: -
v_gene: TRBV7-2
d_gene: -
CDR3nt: TGTGCCAGCAGGCCCAGGGCATACGGAAACACCATATATTTT
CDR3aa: CASRPRAYGNTIYF

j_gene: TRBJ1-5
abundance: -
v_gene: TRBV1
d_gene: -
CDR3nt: TGCACCAGCAGCCAAGAAGGGCAGGGGTCAGGCAATCAGCCCCAGCATTTT
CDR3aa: CTSSQEGQGSGNQPQHF

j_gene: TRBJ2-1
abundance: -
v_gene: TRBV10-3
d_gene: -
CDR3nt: TGTGCCATCAGCGGGACCGGCGATGAGCAGTTCTTC
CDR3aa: CAISGTGDEQFF

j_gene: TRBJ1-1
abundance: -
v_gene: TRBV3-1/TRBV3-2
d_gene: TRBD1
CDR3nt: TGTGCCAGCAGCCCAGGGGGTTCTGAAGCTTTCTTT
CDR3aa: CASSPGGSEAFF

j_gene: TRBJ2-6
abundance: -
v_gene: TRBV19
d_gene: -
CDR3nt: TGTGCCAGTACGCCCCGTAGGGGGACGCGGAGGGCTGGGGCCAACGTCCTGACTTTC
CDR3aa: CASTPRRGTRRAGANVLTF

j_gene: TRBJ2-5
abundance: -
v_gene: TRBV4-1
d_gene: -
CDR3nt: TGCGCCAGCAGCCAAGAAAGGGTAGCACAAGAGACCCAGTACTTC
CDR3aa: CASSQERVAQETQYF

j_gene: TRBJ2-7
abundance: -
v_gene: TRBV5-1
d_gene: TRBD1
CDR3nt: TGCGCCAGCAGCTTATGGGACAGGGATTCGGGGGAGCAGTACTTC
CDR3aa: CASSLWDRDSGEQYF

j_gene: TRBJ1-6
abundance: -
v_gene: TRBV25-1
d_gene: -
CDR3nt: TGTGCCAGCAGTCCAGTAGAGATACTTAATTCACCCCTCCACTTT
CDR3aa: CASSPVEILNSPLHF

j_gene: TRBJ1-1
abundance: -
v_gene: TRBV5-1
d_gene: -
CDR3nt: TGCGCCAGCAACGGTGGGGGGGCAGGGACTAACACTGAAGCTTTCTTT
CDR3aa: CASNGGGAGTNTEAFF

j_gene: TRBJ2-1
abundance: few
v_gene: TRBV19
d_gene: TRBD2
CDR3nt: TGTGCCAGTAGTATCACCCGGGGGGGGCGGTTCTTC
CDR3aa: CASSITRGGRFF

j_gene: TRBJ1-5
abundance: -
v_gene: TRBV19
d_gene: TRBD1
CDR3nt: TGTGCCAGTAGTACCCATTCCGGGACAGGGAGCAAGAAGCCCCAGCATTTT
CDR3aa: CASSTHSGTGSKKPQHF

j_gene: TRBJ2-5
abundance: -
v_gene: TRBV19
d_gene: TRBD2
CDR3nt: TGTGCCAGTAGCTCTGGCGGGAGGTTGGTCGAGACCCAGTACTTC
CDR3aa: CASSSGGRLVETQYF

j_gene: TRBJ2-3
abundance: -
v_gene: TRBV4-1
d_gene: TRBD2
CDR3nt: TGCGCCAGCAGCCAACCCCTAGCGGGGGGTTCTTATAGCACAGATACGCAGTATTTT
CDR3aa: CASSQPLAGGSYSTDTQYF

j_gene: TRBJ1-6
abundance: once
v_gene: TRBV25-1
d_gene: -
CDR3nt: TGTGCCAGCAGTGGATTGACCGCAATCAATTCACCCCTCCACTTT
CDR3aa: CASSGLTAINSPLHF

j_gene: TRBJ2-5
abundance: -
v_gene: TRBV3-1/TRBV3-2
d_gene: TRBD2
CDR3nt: TGTGCCAGCAGCCGGGGGGGACTAGCGGGCCAAGAGACCCAGTACTTC
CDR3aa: CASSRGGLAGQETQYF

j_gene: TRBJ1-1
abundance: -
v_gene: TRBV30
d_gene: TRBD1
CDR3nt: TGTGCCCACGGGACAGACACCCGCTACACTGAAGCTTTCTTT
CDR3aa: CAHGTDTRYTEAFF

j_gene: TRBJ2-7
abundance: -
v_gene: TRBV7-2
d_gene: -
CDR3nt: TGTGCCAGCAGCCCGGATAACTACAGAAACCGTAACGAGCAGTACTTC
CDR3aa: CASSPDNYRNRNEQYF

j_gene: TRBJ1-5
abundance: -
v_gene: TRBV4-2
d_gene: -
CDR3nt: TGTGCCAGCAGCCAAGATAGATGGACGCGGGGAAATCAGCCCCAGCATTTT
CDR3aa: CASSQDRWTRGNQPQHF

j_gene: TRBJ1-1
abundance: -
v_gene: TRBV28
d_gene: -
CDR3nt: TGTGCCAGCAGTTCTGGGGGGTTGAACACTGAAGCTTTCTTT
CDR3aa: CASSSGGLNTEAFF

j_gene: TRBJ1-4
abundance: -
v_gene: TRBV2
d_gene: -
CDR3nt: TGTGCCAGCAGTGTACTGGTGGGACATAGTGAAAAACTGTTTTTT
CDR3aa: CASSVLVGHSEKLFF

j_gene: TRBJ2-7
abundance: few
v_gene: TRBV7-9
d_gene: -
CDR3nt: TGTGCCAGCAGCCTGTCCGCCTACGAGCAGTACTTC
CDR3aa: CASSLSAYEQYF

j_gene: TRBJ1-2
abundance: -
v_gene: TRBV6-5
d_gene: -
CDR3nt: TGTGCCAGCAGTCGCGAGGGGAGCTATGGCTACACCTTC
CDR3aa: CASSREGSYGYTF

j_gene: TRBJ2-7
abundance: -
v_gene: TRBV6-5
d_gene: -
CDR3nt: TGTGCCAGCAGGACAGGACAGTCCTACGAGCAGTACTTC
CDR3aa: CASRTGQSYEQYF

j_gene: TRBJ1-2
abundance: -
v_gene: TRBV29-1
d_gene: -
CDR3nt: TGCAGCGTAACGGGATCCCCCTACTATGGCTACACCTTC
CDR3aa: CSVTGSPYYGYTF

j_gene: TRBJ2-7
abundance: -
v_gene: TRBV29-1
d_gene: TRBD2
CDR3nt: TGCAGCGTTGACCAGCTAGCGGGCGCTACTTACGAGCAGTACTTC
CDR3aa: CSVDQLAGATYEQYF

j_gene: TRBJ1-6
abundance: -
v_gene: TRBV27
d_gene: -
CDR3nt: TGTGCCAGCAGTCCCCACGGGGGTTCACCCCTCCACTTT
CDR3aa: CASSPHGGSPLHF

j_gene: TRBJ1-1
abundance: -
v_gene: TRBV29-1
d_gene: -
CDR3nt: TGCAGCGGGACAGCGATCTATGAAGCTTTCTTT
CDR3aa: CSGTAIYEAFF

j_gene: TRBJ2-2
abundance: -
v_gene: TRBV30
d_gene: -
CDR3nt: TGTGCCTGGAGCAGGGGCCCCGGGGAGCTGTTTTTT
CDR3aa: CAWSRGPGELFF